These 14 T cell receptor beta chains originate from one sample sequenced in a study of molecular identifiers for immune sequencing clone quantification. TCRdb re-analysed the PCR reads in MiXCR, keeping a single row per CDR3 protein. The table has 30,000 to 40,000 distinct CDR3 sequences, 19% seen once. Sequencing used naive CD8+ T cells from blood, with Jurkat cell RNA spiked in. The subset denotes: FACS-sorted CD8+CD4-CCR7+CD45RA+ naive T cells. The receptors were gathered from a human donor in good health. Some libraries in this study had Jurkat cell RNA spiked in.

This clonotype has a single count. At one of its ends the junction is not consistent with the germline gene, which may arise from a read error. V and J are TRBV4-1 and TRBJ2-3; perhaps TRBD2 as D (6 bases). Germline V gives CDR1 MGHRA, CDR2 YSYEKL. This CDR3 has 14 residues. CDR3 sequence: CAGSQVGGLDTQYF. DNA of the CDR3: TGCGCCGGCAGCCAAGTTGGGGGGTTAGATACGCAGTATTTT.

Of note for this clonotype: Possible read error: a much larger clone is one base away. The chain has TRBV5-3 and TRBJ1-1, with D unresolved. TRBV5-3 is recorded as an ORF, its role being uncertain. The CDR3 contains 17 residues. For the CDR3, the DNA is TGTGCCAGCAGCTTTCACTGGACGGCTGGGGAGAACACTGAAGCTTTCTTT. Protein sequence: CASSFHWTAGENTEAFF.

This clonotype was picked up many times. J is TRBJ1-5 and V is TRBV4-1; no clear D gene. From germline, CDR1 is MGHRA and CDR2 YSYEKL. V was cut by 1 base and J by 9 bases, with 10 bases left in between. The CDR3 is 13 residues long. CDR3: CASSQAIAGPQHF. The CDR3 region has the DNA TGCGCCAGCAGCCAAGCGATCGCGGGGCCCCAGCATTTT.

There are many counts of this clonotype. The chain uses TRBV4-3 and TRBJ2-2; D ambiguous. This CDR3 is 15 amino acids long. The V gene's germline CDR1 is LGHNA and CDR2 YSLEER. V lost 0 bases to trimming and J lost 6 bases, with 11 bases between them. DNA for the CDR3: TGCGCCAGCAGCCAAGAGCACTGGGCCCCCGGGGAGCTGTTTTTT. It translates to CASSQEHWAPGELFF.

This clonotype was counted ten times or more. J is TRBJ1-4 and V is TRBV20-1; D is possibly TRBD1 (5 bases). Deletions cut 0 bases from V and 7 bases from J, with 15 bases between. The CDR3 sequence is 15 residues long. Germline loops: CDR1 DFQATT, CDR2 SNEGSKA (reference sequence). CDR3 sequence (DNA): TGCAGTGCTAGAGATTCAGGGTCCGTCTCTGAAAAACTGTTTTTT. Translation gives CSARDSGSVSEKLFF.

There are a few counts of this clonotype. The genes are TRBV6-5 and TRBJ1-1; D not resolved. The CDR3 loop spans 13 amino acids. Trimming stripped 9 bases from V and 0 bases from J, with 11 bases between. Germline CDR1 and CDR2: MNHEY and SVGAGI. CDR3 nucleotide sequence: TGTGCCAGTTCCGACGGGCTGAACACTGAAGCTTTCTTT. Translating gives CASSDGLNTEAFF.

This clonotype came up many times. This sequence joins TRBV20-1 and TRBJ2-7, with 8 bases matching TRBD2. The CDR3 is 15 amino acids. J lost 3 bases, V lost 0 bases, and 7 bases had no gene match. Germline values: CDR1 DFQATT, CDR2 SNEGSKA (reference sequence). In nucleotides, the CDR3 is TGCAGTGCTAGAGATGTAGAGCGGGAGCTCTACGAGCAGTACTTC. It specifies CSARDVERELYEQYF.

This clonotype was seen many times. This chain uses TRBV9 with TRBJ2-3, with 8 bases identical to TRBD2. Germline loops: CDR1 SGDLS, CDR2 YYNGEE. J lost 1 base, V lost 4 bases, and 2 bases had no gene match. The CDR3 is 14 residues long. CDR3 region: CASSTGGGTDTQYF. The CDR3 DNA is TGTGCCAGCAGCACCGGGGGGGGCACAGATACGCAGTATTTT.

Note on this clonotype: A much larger clone differs from this one at a single base, so this may be a read error. This chain connects TRBV12-3 or TRBV12-4 to TRBJ2-3; D possibly corresponds to TRBD1 (6 bases). V lost 7 bases and J 5 bases, leaving 19 bases between the germline ends. CDR3 length: 15 residues. The CDR3 loop is CASTLRGRRIDTQYF. In nucleotides, the CDR3 is TGTGCCAGCACCCTCAGGGGCCGTCGGATAGATACGCAGTATTTT.

This clonotype occurred many times. The DNA for the CDR3 is TGTGCCAGCAGTCAGGCCAACACTCGCTCCTACGAGCAGTACTTC. The encoded protein is CASSQANTRSYEQYF. The chain couples TRBV6-5 to TRBJ2-7, with D unclear. This CDR3 has 15 residues. The V end lost 5 bases, the J end lost 0 bases, and 14 bases lay between the germline ends. Germline CDR1 and CDR2: MNHEY and SVGAGI.

At least ten counts were recorded for this clonotype. The chain uses TRBV5-6 and TRBJ2-7; tentatively, D is TRBD2 (6 bases). The CDR3 is made up of 15 amino acids. V lost 4 bases and J 2 bases, leaving 16 bases between the germline ends. Germline V gene sequence: CDR1 SGHDT, CDR2 YYEEEE. The CDR3 region has the DNA TGTGCCAGCAGCCCCGGAGCGGGTCCGGCCTACGAGCAGTACTTC. Amino acids: CASSPGAGPAYEQYF.

In regard to this clonotype: A much larger clone differs by one base, so this may be a read error. J is TRBJ2-4 and V is TRBV7-3; 8 nucleotides agree with TRBD2. Germline V CDR1 and CDR2: SGHTA, FQGTGA. Germline trimming cut 5 bases from V and 0 bases from J; bases unmatched to any gene: 6. The CDR3 consists of 16 residues. CDR3 loop: CASSPSSGLAKNIQYF. Here the CDR3 DNA reads TGTGCCAGCAGCCCTTCTAGCGGGCTAGCCAAAAACATTCAGTACTTC.

This clonotype was counted ten times or more. CDR3 nucleotide sequence: TGTGCCAGCAGTTTATCGGGGGCCTGGAGCACAGATACGCAGTATTTT. Residues: CASSLSGAWSTDTQYF. V and J are TRBV27 and TRBJ2-3; tentatively, D is TRBD1 (6 bases). V shed 0 bases and J shed 0 bases, with 10 bases lying between them. The CDR3 has 16 amino acids. Looked up from germline, CDR1 is MNHEY and CDR2 is SMNVEV (reference sequence).

Many counts were recorded for this clonotype. The CDR3 DNA follows: TGTGCCAGCAGCTTAGCCGTGGACCCTTTACAAGAGACCCAGTACTTC. Residues: CASSLAVDPLQETQYF. This chain uses TRBV7-9 with TRBJ2-5, with no clear D. V was clipped by 0 bases and J by 2 bases, with 13 bases between them. In germline, CDR1 is SEHNR, CDR2 FQNEAQ (reference sequence). The CDR3 has 16 residues.